Each of the 21 T cell receptor beta chains below was sequenced from the same sample in a study of T cells in Graves' hyperthyroidism and ophthalmopathy. TCR beta CDR3 regions were amplified from RNA. The HTBI primer set drove a first-round RT-PCR of the TCR CDR3. A single record per CDR3 protein comes from TCRdb applying MiXCR to the multiplex PCR reads. Here the sample spans about 200,000 distinct CDR3 sequences, roughly 17% being singletons. Specimen: blood. Source of these receptors: a woman in her forties or fifties with Graves' hyperthyroidism.

The table lists this clonotype with many counts. This chain uses TRBV3-1 with TRBJ2-2, with D possibly being TRBD1 (6 bases). The CDR3 extends over 14 amino acids. Trimming left V 6 bases short and J 2 bases short, with 10 bases between. Germline loops: CDR1 LGHDT, CDR2 YNNKEL (reference sequence). In DNA form, the CDR3 reads TGTGCCAGCAGATCACAGGGAAACACCGGGGAGCTGTTTTTT. Its protein product is CASRSQGNTGELFF.

This clonotype was recorded at least ten times. The chain combines TRBV24-1 with TRBJ2-6; tentatively, D is TRBD1 (5 bases). V lost 4 bases to trimming and J lost 0 bases, with 12 bases between them. The CDR3 spans 17 residues. Per the germline V gene, CDR1 is KGHDR and CDR2 is SFDVKD. The CDR3 region has the DNA TGTGCCACCAGTGAGGGGCAGCTTAGCTCTGGGGCCAACGTCCTGACTTTC. As protein: CATSEGQLSSGANVLTF.

This clonotype was found many times. The chain recombines TRBV7-2 with TRBJ2-1; 12 nucleotides align to TRBD2. The CDR3 spans 16 residues. CDR1 and CDR2 from the germline V gene are SGHTA and FQGNSA. V lost 5 bases to trimming and J lost 5 bases; unmatched junction nucleotides: 7. The CDR3 region has the DNA TGTGCCAGCAGCCTAAGACTAGCGGGGGTCGACAATGAGCAGTTCTTC. This codes for CASSLRLAGVDNEQFF.

There are many counts of this clonotype. The CDR3 DNA sequence: TGTGCCAGCAGCTCAATGACTAGCGGTGACAATGAGCAGTTCTTC. This translates into CASSSMTSGDNEQFF. J is TRBJ2-1 and V is TRBV7-9; 9 bases map to TRBD2. The CDR3 is 15 residues long. CDR1 is SEHNR and CDR2 is FQNEAQ in the germline V gene (reference sequence). The V gene end was trimmed by 4 bases and the J gene end by 5 bases; junction bases not matched to a gene: 6.

This clonotype was recorded many times. The chain joins TRBV12-3 or TRBV12-4 to TRBJ1-2, with a weak D call TRBD1 (5 bases). V lost 5 bases and J lost 7, with 11 bases in between. The CDR3 length is 12 residues. CDR3 DNA: TGTGCCAGCAGTCGGGGGGTCCCTGGCTACACCTTC. It specifies CASSRGVPGYTF.

This clonotype was counted at least ten times. The chain uses TRBV3-1 and TRBJ1-1; D is unclear. This CDR3 has 14 residues. Germline-derived CDR1 and CDR2 are LGHDT and YNNKEL (reference sequence). Trimming removed 2 bases at V and 5 bases at J, with 12 bases between. CDR3: CASSQFGIETEAFF. In nucleotides, the CDR3 is TGTGCCAGCAGCCAATTCGGGATAGAAACTGAAGCTTTCTTT.

The chain couples TRBV5-1 to TRBJ2-4, with 7 bases fitting TRBD2. This CDR3 spans 14 amino acids. Trimming at V came to 4 bases and at J to 6 bases, leaving 7 bases not matched to a gene. Germline loops: CDR1 SGHRS, CDR2 YFSETQ. CDR3 DNA: TGCGCCAGCAGCCCGTCGGGGAGGGGAAACATTCAGTACTTC. As protein: CASSPSGRGNIQYF.

Details on this clonotype: A clone one base away is much larger, so this may be a read error. The gene calls are TRBV11-3 and TRBJ2-5, with 12 bases lining up with TRBD2. This CDR3 has 16 amino acids. V lost 5 bases, J lost 5 bases, and 9 bases stayed unmatched. Germline V gives CDR1 SGHNT, CDR2 YENEEA. The CDR3 is CASSPGLAGLVETQYF. The CDR3, as DNA: TGTGCCAGCAGCCCCGGACTAGCGGGGCTCGTTGAGACCCAGTACTTC.

This clonotype was observed a handful of times. This rearrangement joins TRBV11-1 to TRBJ1-1; unclear D gene. With 5 bases removed from V and 13 bases from J, the gap between germline ends came to 20 bases. CDR3 length: 13 residues. Germline lookup yields CDR1 SGHAT and CDR2 FQDESV (reference sequence). The CDR3 DNA follows: TGTGCCAGCAGCACCCTCGGCAGCAACCGGGGTTTCTTT. It encodes CASSTLGSNRGFF.

This clonotype was recorded a few times. The chain joins TRBV10-3 to TRBJ2-6; D uncertain. The CDR3 contains 15 residues. Trimming took off 1 base at V and 0 bases at J, with 4 bases between the two ends. The germline V gene has CDR1 ENHRY and CDR2 SYGVKD. The CDR3 sequence: CAISEWGSGANVLTF. The CDR3 bases are TGTGCCATCAGTGAGTGGGGCTCTGGGGCCAACGTCCTGACTTTC.

At least ten counts were recorded for this clonotype. The gene calls are TRBV10-3 and TRBJ1-1; D is uncertain. The V end lost 0 bases, the J end lost 7 bases, and 12 bases lay between the germline ends. Per germline, CDR1 ENHRY and CDR2 SYGVKD. CDR3 length: 14 residues. The CDR3, as DNA: TGTGCCATCAGTGAGTCAGGAGGGTACGGTGAAGCTTTCTTT. Its protein is CAISESGGYGEAFF.

This clonotype was counted a few times. V gene TRBV29-1 combines with J gene TRBJ1-1; TRBD1 matches 7 bases. Germline V gives CDR1 SQVTM, CDR2 ANQGSEA. The CDR3 extends over 12 amino acids. V gave up 4 bases and J gave up 3 bases; unmatched junction bases: 2. The CDR3 nucleotides are TGCAGCGTTGGACAGGGTTACACTGAAGCTTTCTTT. Translating it yields CSVGQGYTEAFF.

This clonotype occurred a few times. This rearrangement joins TRBV2 to TRBJ1-4, with D unclear. CDR1 and CDR2 from the germline V gene are SNHLY and FYNNEI. V lost 7 bases, J lost 6 bases, and 18 bases lay in between. This CDR3 has 15 residues. CDR3 loop: CASTPVLTGDEKLFF. The CDR3 bases are TGTGCCAGCACCCCCGTCCTAACCGGGGATGAAAAACTGTTTTTT.

This clonotype appeared many times. The V and J genes are TRBV30 and TRBJ2-7; weak D call: TRBD1 (5 bases). Germline lookup yields CDR1 GTSNPN and CDR2 SVGIG (reference sequence). The length of the CDR3 is 13 residues. V lost 8 bases and J lost 3, with 17 bases in between. The CDR3 sequence: CAMEHRSVYEQYF. CDR3 nucleotides: TGTGCCATGGAGCACAGGTCGGTCTACGAGCAGTACTTC.

J is TRBJ1-2 and V is TRBV30; D uncertain. Trimming removed 0 bases from V and 2 bases from J, with 7 bases in between. The CDR3 covers 13 residues. The germline V gene encodes CDR1 GTSNPN and CDR2 SVGIG (reference sequence). CDR3: CAWSVPPNYGYTF. The CDR3, as DNA: TGTGCCTGGAGTGTACCCCCCAACTATGGCTACACCTTC.

This clonotype has ten or more counts. This chain links TRBV20-1 with TRBJ2-1; 14 bases line up with TRBD2. Germline assignment: CDR1 DFQATT and CDR2 SNEGSKA (reference sequence). V was pared by 5 bases and J by 5 bases, with 8 bases of the junction left unmatched. The CDR3 runs to 16 residues. The CDR3 sequence: CSASPGLAGVNNEQFF. CDR3 in DNA: TGCAGTGCTTCCCCGGGACTAGCGGGAGTTAACAATGAGCAGTTCTTC.

There are many counts of this clonotype. The chain recombines TRBV28 with TRBJ1-1; TRBD1 is a possible D gene (5 bases). From germline, CDR1 is MDHEN and CDR2 SYDVKM. V lost 8 bases and J 1 base, leaving 11 bases between the germline ends. This CDR3 is 13 amino acids long. CDR3 protein: CASQTDANTEAFF. DNA of the CDR3: TGTGCCAGCCAGACAGATGCGAACACTGAAGCTTTCTTT.

This clonotype was counted many times. The CDR3 DNA reads TGCAGTGCGGCTCCGGGACTAGCGGGAAGCGAGCAGTACTTC. It specifies CSAAPGLAGSEQYF. The chain couples TRBV20-1 to TRBJ2-7, with TRBD2 identical over 13 bases. The V gene's germline CDR1 is DFQATT and CDR2 SNEGSKA (reference sequence). With 6 bases clipped from V and 6 bases from J, the junction kept 8 bases outside the gene matches. CDR3 size: 14 residues.

This clonotype was observed many times. The V call is TRBV11-2, the J call TRBJ2-7; tentative D call: TRBD1 (5 bases). Germline assignment: CDR1 SGHAT and CDR2 FQNNGV. CDR3 length equals 12 residues. V was clipped by 5 bases and J by 6 bases, with 11 bases between them. Written as DNA, the CDR3 is TGTGCCAGCAGCGTACAGGTTTCCGAGCAGTACTTC. Translated, it gives CASSVQVSEQYF.

There are a few counts of this clonotype. This chain links TRBV29-1 with TRBJ2-7; D is undetermined. Germline V gene sequence: CDR1 SQVTM, CDR2 ANQGSEA. CDR3 length: 11 residues. The V gene lost 7 bases and the J gene lost 3 bases, with 10 bases spanning the gap. The CDR3 DNA follows: TGCAGCGCCTTCGCCTACTACGAGCAGTACTTC. Translation gives CSAFAYYEQYF.

This clonotype has a count of ten or more. The chain couples TRBV6-1 to TRBJ1-5; D gene unclear. The V end lost 2 bases, the J end lost 1 base, and 12 bases lay between the germline ends. The CDR3 runs to 16 residues. Germline CDR1 MNHNS, CDR2 SASEGT. CDR3 protein: CASSEPKGRSNQPQHF. The CDR3, as DNA: TGTGCCAGCAGTGAACCGAAGGGCAGAAGCAATCAGCCCCAGCATTTT.